This entry lists 8 T cell receptor beta chains sequenced from one sample in a study of OX40 agonist ivuxolimab in advanced cancers. Some clones are missing from TCRdb's copy, which holds only in-frame ones; the method was immunoSEQ multiplex PCR. Here the sample spans over 65,000 clones, 84% being singletons. The sample here was CD4+ or CD8+ T cells sorted from blood, taken in a trial of the OX40 agonist ivuxolimab. These receptors came from an adult with an advanced solid tumor such as melanoma, head and neck, liver or kidney cancer.

CDR3 residues: CASSSLDRGRGEAFF. CDR3 coding DNA: TGTGCCAGCAGCTCCTTAGACAGGGGGCGCGGTGAAGCTTTCTTT. The chain combines TRBV5-4 with TRBJ1-1, with 10 bases that match TRBD1. Germline V gene lookup returns CDR1 SGHNT and CDR2 YYREEE (reference sequence). The V gene end was trimmed by 3 bases and the J gene end by 7 bases; junction bases not matched to a gene: 9. CDR3 length equals 15 residues.

This clone is medium-sized in the sample. This chain links TRBV6-1 with TRBJ2-7, with a tentative D call TRBD1 (6 bases). V lost 4 bases, J lost 9 bases, and 13 bases lay in between. The CDR3 is 12 residues long. The V gene's germline CDR1 is MNHNS and CDR2 SASEGT. In DNA form, the CDR3 reads TGTGCCAGCAGTGCGACAGGATTCGGGCAGTACGTC. It codes for CASSATGFGQYV.

This clone was seen a few times. This chain connects TRBV5-4 to TRBJ1-2, with D tentatively TRBD1 (6 bases). Between the trimmed V and J ends, which lost 5 bases and 6 bases, there was a span of 14 bases. CDR3 length: 13 amino acids. Germline CDR1 and CDR2: SGHNT and YYREEE (reference sequence). The CDR3 bases are TGTGCCAGCAGACAGGGTTACGATGATGGCTACACCTTC. It codes for CASRQGYDDGYTF.

This chain links TRBV6-5 with TRBJ1-6; D remains unclear. V lost 0 bases to trimming and J lost 9 bases, with 15 bases between them. The CDR3 contains 16 residues. The germline CDR1 and CDR2 sequences are MNHEY and SVGAGI. The CDR3 region has the DNA TGTGCCAGCAGTTACTCGAGGTCCGGAGGAAGTTCACCCCTCCACTTT. Translation gives CASSYSRSGGSSPLHF.

The chain couples TRBV5-1 to TRBJ1-3; D remains ambiguous. The CDR3 has 12 amino acids. Germline V gene sequence: CDR1 SGHRS, CDR2 YFSETQ. V shed 0 bases and J shed 4 bases, with 2 bases lying between them. CDR3 residues: CASSLEGNTIYF. The CDR3 DNA reads TGCGCCAGCAGCTTGGAAGGAAACACCATATATTTT.

This sequence joins TRBV7-9 and TRBJ2-5; D is possibly TRBD1 or TRBD2 (5 bases each). V lost 1 base and J 2 bases, leaving 17 bases between the germline ends. The CDR3 has 17 residues. CDR1 and CDR2 from the germline V gene are SEHNR and FQNEAQ (reference sequence). The CDR3 DNA follows: TGTGCCAGCAGCTTAGAACGGGGCCCCCGGCAACAAGAGACCCAGTACTTC. Amino acids: CASSLERGPRQQETQYF.

This clone was recorded only once. The rearrangement uses TRBV7-2 and TRBJ2-3; 8 bases are a match to TRBD2. The CDR3 runs 15 residues. Germline V gene lookup returns CDR1 SGHTA and CDR2 FQGNSA. V gave up 5 bases and J gave up 7 bases; unmatched junction bases: 11. The CDR3 nucleotides read TGTGCCAGCAGCCTGGGGTTTAGCGGGGAATATACGCAGTATTTT. This encodes CASSLGFSGEYTQYF.

The chain couples TRBV28 to TRBJ1-3; D unresolved. The germline V gene has CDR1 MDHEN and CDR2 SYDVKM. V dropped 4 bases and J dropped 1 base, with 14 bases sitting between them. CDR3 length: 16 amino acids. In DNA form, the CDR3 reads TGTGCCAGCAGTTCAAACGGTCTTCGATCTGGAAACACCATATATTTT. Protein product: CASSSNGLRSGNTIYF.